The 13 T cell receptor beta chains reported below all come from one sample, sequenced in a study of blood T cell repertoires in COVID-19. Profiling relied on immunoSEQ multiplex PCR, and the TCRdb table lists in-frame clones only, not all of them. The sample has 150,000 to 200,000 clones; about 88% are singletons. Source material: peripheral blood. These receptors were collected from a woman aged 80 or over with acute or convalescent COVID-19.

This rearrangement joins TRBV10-3 to TRBJ2-5; a weak D match, TRBD1 (6 bases). Trimming stripped 4 bases from V and 5 bases from J, with 11 bases between. Germline loops: CDR1 ENHRY, CDR2 SYGVKD. There are 13 residues in the CDR3. The CDR3 region has the DNA TGTGCCATCAGTGGGGGACATACGGAGACCCAGTACTTC. Translating it yields CAISGGHTETQYF.

V is TRBV14 and J is TRBJ1-2; no definite D call. From germline, CDR1 is SGHDN and CDR2 FVKESK. V was pared by 3 bases and J by 2 bases, with 10 bases between. This CDR3 comprises 14 residues. For the CDR3, the DNA is TGTGCCAGCAGCCACCCAGGCCCCAACTATGGCTACACCTTC. Translation: CASSHPGPNYGYTF.

Only one count was recorded for this clone. The gene calls are TRBV5-6 and TRBJ2-7, with 7 bases that match TRBD2. The V segment lost 2 bases and the J segment 3 bases; nucleotides outside the gene matches: 8. The CDR3 length is 15 residues. Germline loops: CDR1 SGHDT, CDR2 YYEEEE. CDR3 region: CASSLLANRVYEQYF. The CDR3 DNA is TGTGCCAGCAGCTTACTAGCGAACCGAGTCTACGAGCAGTACTTC. Complete variable domain (other parts from reference TRBV5-6 and TRBJ2-7): DAGVTQSPTHLIKTRGQQVTLRCSPKSGHDTVSWYQQALGQGPQFIFQYYEEEERQRGNFPDRFSGHQFPNYSSELNVNALLLGDSALYLCASSLLANRVYEQYFGPGTRLTVT.

The chain is built from TRBV13 and TRBJ2-3, with TRBD2 matching 14 bases. The germline V gene encodes CDR1 PRHDT and CDR2 FYEKMQ (reference sequence). The CDR3 consists of 18 residues. Trimming at V came to 4 bases and at J to 0 bases, leaving 6 bases not matched to a gene. CDR3 in DNA: TGTGCCAGCAGCTATAGGACTAGCGGGGGGCTTAGCACAGATACGCAGTATTTT. Translation gives CASSYRTSGGLSTDTQYF.

CDR3 protein: CASNAGVQDTQYF. For the CDR3, the DNA is TGCGCCAGCAACGCGGGAGTACAGGATACGCAGTATTTT. The chain has TRBV5-1 and TRBJ2-3, with 7 bases matching TRBD2. After removal of 6 bases from V and 6 bases from J, the junction contained 7 bases not matched to a gene. The CDR3 loop spans 13 amino acids. Germline values: CDR1 SGHRS, CDR2 YFSETQ.

This chain joins TRBV15 and TRBJ2-4, with 13 bases matching TRBD2. The CDR3 is 23 residues long. The ends lost 1 base at V and 0 bases at J; junction bases unmatched: 18. Germline V lookup: CDR1 LNHNV, CDR2 YYDKDF (reference sequence). CDR3 region: CATSRGRADTSGRARLAKNIQYF. CDR3 DNA sequence: TGTGCCACCAGCAGAGGACGAGCTGATACTAGCGGGAGGGCCCGGCTAGCCAAAAACATTCAGTACTTC.

The chain carries TRBV10-2 and TRBJ2-7, with a tentative D call TRBD2 (5 bases). The CDR3 covers 12 residues. The V end was cut by 6 bases, the J end by 3 bases, with 9 bases between. Germline V gene data show CDR1 as WSHSY and CDR2 as SAAADI. CDR3 bases: TGCGCCAGCAGGGAGGCGGACTACGAGCAGTACTTC. It specifies CASREADYEQYF.

V is TRBV28 and J is TRBJ1-2; 10 bases match TRBD1. CDR1 and CDR2 from the germline V gene are MDHEN and SYDVKM. Trimming removed 6 bases from V and 5 bases from J; junction bases left unmatched: 6. The CDR3 runs to 14 residues. In DNA, the CDR3 is TGTGCCAGCAGACCTGGGACAGGGGTTTATGGCTACACCTTC. Translation: CASRPGTGVYGYTF.

This chain connects TRBV28 to TRBJ1-4; 8 bases fit TRBD1. The V and J ends lost 3 bases and 7 bases, in that order; junction bases with no gene match: 4. CDR3 size: 14 residues. The V gene's germline CDR1 is MDHEN and CDR2 SYDVKM. The CDR3 region is CASSLTGVSEKLFF. CDR3 DNA sequence: TGTGCCAGCAGTTTGACAGGGGTTAGTGAAAAACTGTTTTTT.

This clone was observed a handful of times. This chain uses TRBV7-8 with TRBJ1-6; D call uncertain. V was trimmed by 1 base and J by 10 bases, leaving 17 bases between them. Germline lookup yields CDR1 SGHVS and CDR2 FQNEAQ. The CDR3 spans 16 residues. In DNA, the CDR3 is TGTGCCAGCAGCTTAGATATCGTCAATCGGTACTCACCCCTCCACTTT. Amino acids: CASSLDIVNRYSPLHF.

The chain couples TRBV6-1 to TRBJ1-1; 9 nucleotides match TRBD1. Germline trimming cut 2 bases from V and 5 bases from J; bases unmatched to any gene: 6. CDR3 length: 15 residues. CDR1 and CDR2 (germline): MNHNS, SASEGT. In nucleotides, the CDR3 is TGTGCCAGCAGTGAACCCGGGACAGGGAAGACTGAAGCTTTCTTT. It specifies CASSEPGTGKTEAFF.

This clone appeared a single time. The rearrangement joins TRBV7-8 to TRBJ2-1, with D possibly being TRBD2 (5 bases). The CDR3 spans 16 residues. Trimming stripped 5 bases from V and 0 bases from J, with 14 bases between. Germline loops: CDR1 SGHVS, CDR2 FQNEAQ. The CDR3: CASSTRRGGSYNEQFF. DNA of the CDR3: TGTGCCAGCAGCACCCGTAGAGGAGGCTCCTACAATGAGCAGTTCTTC.

This chain links TRBV30 with TRBJ1-2; TRBD1 aligns across 9 bases. CDR1 and CDR2 from the germline V gene are GTSNPN and SVGIG (reference sequence). The CDR3 length is 13 residues. With V trimmed by 8 bases and J by 4 bases, 8 bases remained unmatched. The CDR3 nucleotides read TGTGCCAGTAAACCGGGACAGGGCTATGGCTACACCTTC. This sequence encodes CASKPGQGYGYTF.